Listed below are T cell receptor beta chains from one sample, sequenced in a study of blood T cell repertoires in COVID-19. Sequencing used immunoSEQ multiplex PCR; TCRdb keeps in-frame clones, though not all of them. The sample has approximately 350,000 clones; 75% to 90% are singletons. The sample was peripheral blood. The source is a woman in her forties or fifties with COVID-19, enrolled during active disease. CDR3s leave out the opening cysteine and the closing phenylalanine or tryptophan.

cdr3_aa v_call
ASSQDLGRKNTEAF TRBV4-1
SADRDTEAF TRBV20-1
ASSPWDSTEIQF TRBV11-2
ASSITNGAYEQY TRBV19
ASSFTQGGLLSYEQY TRBV7-2
ASIPATLGQFYGYT TRBV28
ASSLDGQDGYT TRBV7-8
AISESQRSNSPLH TRBV10-3
ASSPGTSGKSRF TRBV5-8
ASSAGTSGYNEQF TRBV7-9
ASSPQGGVAYNEQF TRBV6-4
ASTSGTGNYGYT TRBV27
ASSRGQGTDEQF TRBV11-2
AWAPQGNTIY TRBV30